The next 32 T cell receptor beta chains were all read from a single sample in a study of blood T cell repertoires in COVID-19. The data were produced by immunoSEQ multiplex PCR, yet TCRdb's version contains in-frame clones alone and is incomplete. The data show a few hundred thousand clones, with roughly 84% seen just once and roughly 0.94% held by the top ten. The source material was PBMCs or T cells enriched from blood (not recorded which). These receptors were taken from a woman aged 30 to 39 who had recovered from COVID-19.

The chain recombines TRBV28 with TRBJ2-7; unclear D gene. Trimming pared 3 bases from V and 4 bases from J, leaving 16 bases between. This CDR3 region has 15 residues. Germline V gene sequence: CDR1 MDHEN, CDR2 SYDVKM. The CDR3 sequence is CASSFHRPPRYEQYF. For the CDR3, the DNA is TGTGCCAGCAGTTTTCACCGGCCCCCCAGGTACGAGCAGTACTTC.

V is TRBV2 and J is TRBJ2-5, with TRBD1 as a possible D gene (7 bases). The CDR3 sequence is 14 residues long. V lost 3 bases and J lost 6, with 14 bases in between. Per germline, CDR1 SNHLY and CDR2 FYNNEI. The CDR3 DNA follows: TGTGCCAGCAGTGACCTCCCAGGGGGGAAGACCCAGTACTTC. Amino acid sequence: CASSDLPGGKTQYF.

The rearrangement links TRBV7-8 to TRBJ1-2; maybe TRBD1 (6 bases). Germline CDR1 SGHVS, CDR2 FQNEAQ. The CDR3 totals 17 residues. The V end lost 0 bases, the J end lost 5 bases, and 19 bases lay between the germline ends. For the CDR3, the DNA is TGTGCCAGCAGCTTAGCTGTGCCGGGGGGCCAAACTTATGGCTACACCTTC. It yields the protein CASSLAVPGGQTYGYTF.

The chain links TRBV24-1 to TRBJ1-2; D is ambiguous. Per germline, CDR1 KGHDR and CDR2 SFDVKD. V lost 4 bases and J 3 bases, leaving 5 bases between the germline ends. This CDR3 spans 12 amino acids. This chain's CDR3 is CATSDSYYGYTF. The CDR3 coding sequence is TGTGCCACCAGTGACAGTTACTATGGCTACACCTTC.

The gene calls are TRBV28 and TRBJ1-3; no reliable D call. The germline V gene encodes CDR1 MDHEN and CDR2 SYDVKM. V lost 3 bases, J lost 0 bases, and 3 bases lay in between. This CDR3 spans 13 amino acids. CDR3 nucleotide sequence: TGTGCCAGCAGTTTCGGCTCTGGAAACACCATATATTTT. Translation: CASSFGSGNTIYF.

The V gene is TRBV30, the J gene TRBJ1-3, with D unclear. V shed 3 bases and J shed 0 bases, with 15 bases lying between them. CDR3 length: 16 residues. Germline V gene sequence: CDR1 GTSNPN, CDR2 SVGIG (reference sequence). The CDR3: CAWSETTGFSGNTIYF. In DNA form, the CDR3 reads TGTGCCTGGAGCGAGACGACGGGGTTCTCTGGAAACACCATATATTTT.

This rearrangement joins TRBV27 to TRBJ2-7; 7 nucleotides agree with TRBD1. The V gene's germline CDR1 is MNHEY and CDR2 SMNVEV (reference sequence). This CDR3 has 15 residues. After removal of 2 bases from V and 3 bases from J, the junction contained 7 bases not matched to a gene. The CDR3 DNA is TGTGCCAGCAGTTTAGGGGACAGAGGGTTCTACGAGCAGTACTTC. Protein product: CASSLGDRGFYEQYF.

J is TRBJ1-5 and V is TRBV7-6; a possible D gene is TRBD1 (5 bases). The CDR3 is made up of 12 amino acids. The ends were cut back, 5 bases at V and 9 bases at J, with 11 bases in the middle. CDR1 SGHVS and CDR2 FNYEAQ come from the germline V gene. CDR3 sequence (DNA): TGTGCCAGCAGCCCAGAGCAGGGGCCCCAGCATTTT. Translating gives CASSPEQGPQHF.

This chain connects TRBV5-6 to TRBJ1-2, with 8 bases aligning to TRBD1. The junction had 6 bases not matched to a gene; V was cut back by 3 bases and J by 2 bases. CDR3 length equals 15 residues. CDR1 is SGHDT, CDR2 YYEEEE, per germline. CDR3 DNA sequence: TGTGCCAGCAGCTCGACGGACAGGGTCAACTATGGCTACACCTTC. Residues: CASSSTDRVNYGYTF.

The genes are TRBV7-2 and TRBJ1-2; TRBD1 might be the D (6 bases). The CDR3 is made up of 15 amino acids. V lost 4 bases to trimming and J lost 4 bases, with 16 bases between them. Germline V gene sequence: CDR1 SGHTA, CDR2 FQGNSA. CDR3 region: CASSSGNRDGYGYTF. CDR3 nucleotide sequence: TGTGCCAGCAGCTCGGGGAACAGGGATGGCTATGGCTACACCTTC.

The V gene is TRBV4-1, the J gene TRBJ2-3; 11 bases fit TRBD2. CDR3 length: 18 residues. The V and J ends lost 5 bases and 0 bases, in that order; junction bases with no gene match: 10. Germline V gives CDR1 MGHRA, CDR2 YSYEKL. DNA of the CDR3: TGCGCCAGCAGCAGGACCGGGACTAGCGGCGCTAGCACAGATACGCAGTATTTT. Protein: CASSRTGTSGASTDTQYF.

The chain's CDR3 is CASSPSLSSYNEQFF. CDR3 nucleotide sequence: TGTGCCAGCTCACCATCCCTGAGCTCCTACAATGAGCAGTTCTTC. The chain recombines TRBV18 with TRBJ2-1; no firm D call. The V end was cut by 2 bases, the J end by 0 bases, with 8 bases between. CDR1 and CDR2 from the germline V gene are KGHSH and LQKENI. The CDR3 extends over 15 amino acids.

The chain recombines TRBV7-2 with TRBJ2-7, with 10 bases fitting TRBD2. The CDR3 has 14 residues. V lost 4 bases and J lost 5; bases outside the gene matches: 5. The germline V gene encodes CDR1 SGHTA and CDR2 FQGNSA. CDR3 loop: CASSSSGGAHEQYF. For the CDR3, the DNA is TGTGCCAGCAGCTCCAGCGGGGGGGCCCACGAGCAGTACTTC. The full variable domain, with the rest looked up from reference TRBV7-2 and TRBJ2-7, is GAGVSQSPSNKVTEKGKDVELRCDPISGHTALYWYRQSLGQGLEFLIYFQGNSAPDKSGLPSDRFSAERTGGSVSTLTIQRTQQEDSAVYLCASSSSGGAHEQYFGPGTRLTVT.

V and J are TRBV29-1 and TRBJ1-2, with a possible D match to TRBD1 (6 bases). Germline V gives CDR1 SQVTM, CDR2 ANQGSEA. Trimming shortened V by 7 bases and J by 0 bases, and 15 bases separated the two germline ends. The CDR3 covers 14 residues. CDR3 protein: CSADETGTNYGYTF. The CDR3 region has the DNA TGCAGCGCAGACGAGACAGGAACTAACTATGGCTACACCTTC.

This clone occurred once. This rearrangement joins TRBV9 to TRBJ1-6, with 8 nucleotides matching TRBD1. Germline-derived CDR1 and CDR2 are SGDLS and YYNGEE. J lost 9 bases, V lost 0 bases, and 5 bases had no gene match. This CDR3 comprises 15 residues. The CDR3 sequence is CASSVGTGLSSPLHF. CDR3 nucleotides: TGTGCCAGCAGCGTAGGGACAGGGCTGAGTTCACCCCTCCACTTT.

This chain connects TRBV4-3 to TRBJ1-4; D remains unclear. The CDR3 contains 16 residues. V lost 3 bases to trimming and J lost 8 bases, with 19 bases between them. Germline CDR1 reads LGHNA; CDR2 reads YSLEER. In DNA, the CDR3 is TGCGCCAGCAGCCATTTCACCCCTGGTAGTCGGGAAAAACTGTTTTTT. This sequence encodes CASSHFTPGSREKLFF.

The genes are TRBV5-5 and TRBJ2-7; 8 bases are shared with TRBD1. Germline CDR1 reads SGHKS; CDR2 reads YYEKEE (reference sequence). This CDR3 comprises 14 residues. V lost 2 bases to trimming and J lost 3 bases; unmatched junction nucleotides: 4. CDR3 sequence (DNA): TGTGCCAGCAGCTTTGGGACAGGAAGCTACGAGCAGTACTTC. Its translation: CASSFGTGSYEQYF.

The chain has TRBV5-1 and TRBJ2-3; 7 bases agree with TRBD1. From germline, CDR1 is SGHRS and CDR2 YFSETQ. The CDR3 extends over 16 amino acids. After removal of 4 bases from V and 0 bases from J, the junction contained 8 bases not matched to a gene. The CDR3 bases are TGCGCCAGCAGCAGAGCCGGGACAGTTAGCACAGATACGCAGTATTTT. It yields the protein CASSRAGTVSTDTQYF.

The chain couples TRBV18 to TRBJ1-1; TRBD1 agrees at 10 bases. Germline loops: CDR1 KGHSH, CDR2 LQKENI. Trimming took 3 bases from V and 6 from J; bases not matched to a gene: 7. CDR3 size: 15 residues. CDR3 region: CASSPSTGGYSEAFF. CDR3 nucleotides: TGTGCCAGCTCACCCTCGACAGGGGGCTATTCTGAAGCTTTCTTT.

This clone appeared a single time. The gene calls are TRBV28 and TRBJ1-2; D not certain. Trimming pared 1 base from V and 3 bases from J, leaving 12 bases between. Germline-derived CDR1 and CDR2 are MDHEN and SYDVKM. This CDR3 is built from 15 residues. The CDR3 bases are TGTGCCAGCAGTTTATCTCCGACCGGGGACTATGGCTACACCTTC. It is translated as CASSLSPTGDYGYTF.

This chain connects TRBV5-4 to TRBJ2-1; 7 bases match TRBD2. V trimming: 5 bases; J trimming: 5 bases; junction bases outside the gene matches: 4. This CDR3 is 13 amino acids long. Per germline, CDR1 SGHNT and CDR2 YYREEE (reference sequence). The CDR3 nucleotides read TGTGCCAGCAGGGTGGGGGGGAACAATGAGCAGTTCTTC. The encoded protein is CASRVGGNNEQFF.

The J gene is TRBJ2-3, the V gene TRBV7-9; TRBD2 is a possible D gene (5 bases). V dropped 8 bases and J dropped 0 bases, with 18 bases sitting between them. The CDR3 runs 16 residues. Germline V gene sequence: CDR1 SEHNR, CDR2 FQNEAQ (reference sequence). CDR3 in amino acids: CASASLRGQSTDTQYF. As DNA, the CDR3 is TGTGCCAGCGCGTCCCTAAGAGGGCAGAGCACAGATACGCAGTATTTT.

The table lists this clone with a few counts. The CDR3 loop is CAWTPGRGGYTEAFF. CDR3 DNA: TGTGCCTGGACCCCGGGCCGCGGGGGGTACACTGAAGCTTTCTTT. The V gene is TRBV30, the J gene TRBJ1-1; maybe TRBD1 (5 bases). The CDR3 spans 15 residues. Germline-derived CDR1 and CDR2 are GTSNPN and SVGIG (reference sequence). V lost 4 bases to trimming and J lost 3 bases, with 18 bases between them.

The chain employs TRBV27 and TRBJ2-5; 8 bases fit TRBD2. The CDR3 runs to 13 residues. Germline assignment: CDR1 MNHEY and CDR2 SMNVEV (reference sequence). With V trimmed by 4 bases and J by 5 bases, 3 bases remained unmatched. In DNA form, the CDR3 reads TGTGCCAGCAGTTGGACTAGCAGGGAGACCCAGTACTTC. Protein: CASSWTSRETQYF.

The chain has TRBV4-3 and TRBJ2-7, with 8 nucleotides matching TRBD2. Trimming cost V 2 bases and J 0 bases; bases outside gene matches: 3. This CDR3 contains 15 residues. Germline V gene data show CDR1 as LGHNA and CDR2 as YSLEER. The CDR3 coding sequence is TGCGCCAGCAGCCAAACCCGGGGGGGCTCCTACGAGCAGTACTTC. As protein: CASSQTRGGSYEQYF.

CDR3 DNA: TGTGCCAGCAGCTTATCGGGACTAGCGCTTAGGCGGGAGACCCAGTACTTC. Its protein product is CASSLSGLALRRETQYF. The V call is TRBV11-2, the J call TRBJ2-5; 10 bases align to TRBD2. CDR1 and CDR2 from the germline V gene are SGHAT and FQNNGV. V trimming: 2 bases; J trimming: 5 bases; junction bases outside the gene matches: 11. The CDR3 is 17 residues long.

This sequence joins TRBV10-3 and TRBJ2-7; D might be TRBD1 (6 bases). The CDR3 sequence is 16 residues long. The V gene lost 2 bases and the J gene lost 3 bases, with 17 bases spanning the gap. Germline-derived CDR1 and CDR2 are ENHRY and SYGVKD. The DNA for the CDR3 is TGTGCCATCAGTGAGGGCAGGGGCGGCCGTTACTACGAGCAGTACTTC. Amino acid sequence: CAISEGRGGRYYEQYF.

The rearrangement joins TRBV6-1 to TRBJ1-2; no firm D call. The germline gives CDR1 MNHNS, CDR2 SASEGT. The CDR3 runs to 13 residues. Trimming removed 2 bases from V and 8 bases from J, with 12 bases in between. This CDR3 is CASSEREVEGYTF. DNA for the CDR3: TGTGCCAGCAGTGAAAGGGAGGTGGAAGGCTACACCTTC.

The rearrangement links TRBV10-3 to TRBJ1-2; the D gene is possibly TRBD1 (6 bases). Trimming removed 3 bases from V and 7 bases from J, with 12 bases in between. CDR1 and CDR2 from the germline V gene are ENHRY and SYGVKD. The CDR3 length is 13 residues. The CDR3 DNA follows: TGTGCCATCAGTGACCCAGGGGCTGGTGGCTACACCTTC. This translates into CAISDPGAGGYTF.

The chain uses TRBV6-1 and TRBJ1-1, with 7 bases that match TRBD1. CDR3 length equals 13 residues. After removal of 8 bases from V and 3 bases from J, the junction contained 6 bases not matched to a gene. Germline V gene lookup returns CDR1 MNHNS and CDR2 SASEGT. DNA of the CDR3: TGTGCCAGCGAGCGACAGGGTGACACTGAAGCTTTCTTT. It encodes CASERQGDTEAFF.

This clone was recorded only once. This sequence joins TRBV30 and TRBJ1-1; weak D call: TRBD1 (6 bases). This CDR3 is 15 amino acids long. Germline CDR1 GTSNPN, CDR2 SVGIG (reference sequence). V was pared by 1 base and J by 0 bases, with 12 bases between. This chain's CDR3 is CAWSGRGAMNTEAFF. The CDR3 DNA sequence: TGTGCCTGGAGTGGGCGGGGGGCCATGAACACTGAAGCTTTCTTT.

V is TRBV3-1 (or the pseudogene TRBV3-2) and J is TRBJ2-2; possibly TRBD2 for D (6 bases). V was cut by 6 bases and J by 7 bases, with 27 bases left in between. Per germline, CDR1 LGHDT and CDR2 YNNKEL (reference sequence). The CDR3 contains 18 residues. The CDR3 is CASRRGFGGRLSGGELFF. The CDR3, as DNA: TGTGCCAGCAGGAGGGGTTTCGGGGGAAGACTATCGGGCGGGGAGCTGTTTTTT.